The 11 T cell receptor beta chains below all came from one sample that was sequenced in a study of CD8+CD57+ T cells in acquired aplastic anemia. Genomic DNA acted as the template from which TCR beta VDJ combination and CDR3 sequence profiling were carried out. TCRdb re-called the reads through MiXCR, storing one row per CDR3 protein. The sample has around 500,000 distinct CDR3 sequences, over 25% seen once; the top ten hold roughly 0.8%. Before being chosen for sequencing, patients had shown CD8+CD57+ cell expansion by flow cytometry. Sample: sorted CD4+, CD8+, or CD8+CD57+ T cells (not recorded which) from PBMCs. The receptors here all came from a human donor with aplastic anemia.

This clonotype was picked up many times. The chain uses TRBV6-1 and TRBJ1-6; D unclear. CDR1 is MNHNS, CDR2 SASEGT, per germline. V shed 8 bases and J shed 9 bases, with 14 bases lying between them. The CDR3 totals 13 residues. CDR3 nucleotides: TGTGCCAGCTGGAACCGTAGATTTTCACCCCTCCACTTT. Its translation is CASWNRRFSPLHF.

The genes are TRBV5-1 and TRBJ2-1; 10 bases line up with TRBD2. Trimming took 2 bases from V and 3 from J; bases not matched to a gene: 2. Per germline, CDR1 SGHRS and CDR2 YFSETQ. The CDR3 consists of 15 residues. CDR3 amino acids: CASSFGTSDYNEQFF. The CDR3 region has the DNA TGCGCCAGCAGCTTCGGGACTAGCGACTACAATGAGCAGTTCTTC. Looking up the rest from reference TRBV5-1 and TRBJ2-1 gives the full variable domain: KAGVTQTPRYLIKTRGQQVTLSCSPISGHRSVSWYQQTPGQGLQFLFEYFSETQRNKGNFPGRFSGRQFSNSRSEMNVSTLELGDSALYLCASSFGTSDYNEQFFGPGTRLTVL.

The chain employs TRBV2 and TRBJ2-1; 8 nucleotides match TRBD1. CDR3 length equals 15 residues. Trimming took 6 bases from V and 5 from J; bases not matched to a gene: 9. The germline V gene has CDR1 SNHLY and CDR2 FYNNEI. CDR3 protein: CASRRRGQGNNEQFF. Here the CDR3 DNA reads TGTGCCAGCAGACGGCGAGGACAGGGAAACAATGAGCAGTTCTTC.

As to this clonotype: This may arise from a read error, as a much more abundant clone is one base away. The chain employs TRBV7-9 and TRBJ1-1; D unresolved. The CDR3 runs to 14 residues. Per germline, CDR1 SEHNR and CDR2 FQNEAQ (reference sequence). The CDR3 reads CASSLGTGRTETFF. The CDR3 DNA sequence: TGTGCCAGCAGCTTAGGGACTGGTCGGACTGAAACTTTCTTT.

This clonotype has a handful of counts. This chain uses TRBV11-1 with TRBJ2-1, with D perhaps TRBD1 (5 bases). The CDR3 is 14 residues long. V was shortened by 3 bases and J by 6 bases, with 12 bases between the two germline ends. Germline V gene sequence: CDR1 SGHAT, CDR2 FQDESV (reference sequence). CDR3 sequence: CASSLGQGINEQFF. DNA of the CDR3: TGTGCCAGCAGCTTGGGGCAGGGAATCAATGAGCAGTTCTTC.

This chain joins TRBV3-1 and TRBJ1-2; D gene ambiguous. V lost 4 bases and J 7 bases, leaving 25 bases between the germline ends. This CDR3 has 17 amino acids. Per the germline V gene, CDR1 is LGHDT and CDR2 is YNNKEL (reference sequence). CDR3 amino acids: CASSPLMDGSQKGGYTF. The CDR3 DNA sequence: TGTGCCAGCAGCCCTTTGATGGACGGGTCACAAAAGGGTGGCTACACCTTC.

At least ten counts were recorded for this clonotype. The CDR3 loop is CSARTGRQPQHF. The CDR3 region has the DNA TGCAGTGCTAGGACAGGCCGTCAGCCCCAGCATTTT. V is TRBV20-1 and J is TRBJ1-5, with a possible D match to TRBD1 (6 bases). The CDR3 totals 12 residues. V was cut by 3 bases and J by 6 bases, with 9 bases left in between. Germline V lookup: CDR1 DFQATT, CDR2 SNEGSKA (reference sequence).

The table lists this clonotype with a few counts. The CDR3 reads CASSPGQLISGNTIYF. CDR3 in DNA: TGTGCCAGCAGCCCCGGACAGTTAATCTCTGGAAACACCATATATTTT. The genes are TRBV3-1 and TRBJ1-3; D is perhaps TRBD1 (6 bases). V lost 4 bases and J 0 bases, leaving 13 bases between the germline ends. CDR3 size: 16 residues. CDR1 and CDR2 (germline): LGHDT, YNNKEL (reference sequence).

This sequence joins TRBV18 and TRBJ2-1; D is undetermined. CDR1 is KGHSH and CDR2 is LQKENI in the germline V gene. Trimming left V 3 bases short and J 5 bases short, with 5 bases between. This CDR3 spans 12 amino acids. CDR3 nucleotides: TGTGCCAGCTCACCTGGGGACAATGAGCAGTTCTTC. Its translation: CASSPGDNEQFF.

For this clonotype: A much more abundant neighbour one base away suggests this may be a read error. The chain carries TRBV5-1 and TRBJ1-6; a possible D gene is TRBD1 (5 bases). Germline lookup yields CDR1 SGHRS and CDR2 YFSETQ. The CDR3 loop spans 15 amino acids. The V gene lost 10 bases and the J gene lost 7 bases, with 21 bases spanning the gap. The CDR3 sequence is CAGKTMIGVNSPLHF. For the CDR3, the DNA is TGCGCCGGCAAAACAATGATAGGGGTCAATTCACCCCTCCACTTT.

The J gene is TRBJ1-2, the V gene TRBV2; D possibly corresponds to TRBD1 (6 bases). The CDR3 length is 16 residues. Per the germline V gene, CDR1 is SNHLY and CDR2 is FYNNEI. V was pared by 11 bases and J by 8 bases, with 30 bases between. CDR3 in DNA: TGTGCCGGGGGTGAGGGGCGGACAGTCCTTCTCTACGGCTACACCTTC. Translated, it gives CAGGEGRTVLLYGYTF.